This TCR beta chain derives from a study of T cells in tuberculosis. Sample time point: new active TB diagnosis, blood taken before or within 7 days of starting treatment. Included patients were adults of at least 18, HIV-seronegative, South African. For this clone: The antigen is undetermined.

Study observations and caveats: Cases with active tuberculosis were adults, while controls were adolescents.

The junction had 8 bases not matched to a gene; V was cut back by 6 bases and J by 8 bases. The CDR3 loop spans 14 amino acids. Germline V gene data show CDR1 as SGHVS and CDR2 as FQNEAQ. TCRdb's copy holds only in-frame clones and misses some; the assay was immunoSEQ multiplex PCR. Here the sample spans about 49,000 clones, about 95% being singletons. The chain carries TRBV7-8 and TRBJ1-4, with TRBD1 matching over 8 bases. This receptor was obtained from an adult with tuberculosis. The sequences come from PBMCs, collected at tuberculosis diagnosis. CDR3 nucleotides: TGTGCCAGCAGAAGGGGACAGGCGAGCGAAAAACTGTTTTTT. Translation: CASRRGQASEKLFF. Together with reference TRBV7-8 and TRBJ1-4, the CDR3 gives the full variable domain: GAGVSQSPRYKVAKRGQDVALRCDPISGHVSLFWYQQALGQGPEFLTYFQNEAQLDKSGLPSDRFFAERPEGSVSTLKIQRTQQEDSAVYLCASRRGQASEKLFFGSGTQLSVL.